The source of this TCR beta chain is a study of control samples from healthy donors and cancer patients. The J segment lost 7 bases and the V segment lost 2 bases, leaving 3 bases of the junction unmatched. Germline V lookup: CDR1 WSHSY, CDR2 SAAADI. The CDR3 sequence is 13 residues long. Sequenced by immunoSEQ multiplex PCR; TCRdb stores in-frame clones only, minus some. The sample holds some 120,000 clones, 85% to 95% seen once. Sample: blood. V is TRBV10-2 and J is TRBJ1-2, with 8 bases fitting TRBD1. The TCR originated in a man under 40 in good health. The DNA for the CDR3 is TGCGCCAGCAGTGAGGTCACAGGGGGTGGCTACACCTTC. It specifies CASSEVTGGGYTF.